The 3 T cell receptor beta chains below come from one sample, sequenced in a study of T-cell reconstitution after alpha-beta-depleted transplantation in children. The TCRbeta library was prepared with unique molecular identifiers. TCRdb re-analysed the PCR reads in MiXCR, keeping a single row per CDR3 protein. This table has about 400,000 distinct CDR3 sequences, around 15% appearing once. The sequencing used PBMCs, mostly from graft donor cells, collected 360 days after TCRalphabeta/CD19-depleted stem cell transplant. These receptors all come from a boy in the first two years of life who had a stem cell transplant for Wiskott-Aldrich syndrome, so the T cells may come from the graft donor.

CDR3 sequence (DNA): TGTGCCAGCAGCTTAGACCAGTCTTATGGCTACACCTTC. Residues: CASSLDQSYGYTF. The rearrangement uses TRBV7-2 and TRBJ1-2, with unresolved D. This CDR3 comprises 13 residues. The germline V gene encodes CDR1 SGHTA and CDR2 FQGNSA. Trimming pared 1 base from V and 5 bases from J, leaving 8 bases between. Based on the CDR3 plus reference TRBV7-2 and TRBJ1-2, the full variable domain is GAGVSQSPSNKVTEKGKDVELRCDPISGHTALYWYRQSLGQGLEFLIYFQGNSAPDKSGLPSDRFSAERTGGSVSTLTIQRTQQEDSAVYLCASSLDQSYGYTFGSGTRLTVV.

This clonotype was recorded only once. CDR3 coding DNA: TGCGCCAGCAGCCAAGATCGGGGGGGAAAAAGGGTGAACTATGGCTACACCTTC. Amino acid sequence: CASSQDRGGKRVNYGYTF. V gene TRBV4-3 combines with J gene TRBJ1-2; D perhaps matches TRBD1 (5 bases). The CDR3 contains 18 residues. V was pared by 0 bases and J by 2 bases, with 19 bases between. Germline lookup yields CDR1 LGHNA and CDR2 YSLEER.

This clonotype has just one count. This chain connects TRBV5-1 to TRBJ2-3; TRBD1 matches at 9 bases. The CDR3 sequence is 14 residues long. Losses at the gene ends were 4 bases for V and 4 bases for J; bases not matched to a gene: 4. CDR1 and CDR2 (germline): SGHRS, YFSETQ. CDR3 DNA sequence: TGCGCCAGCAGCGTTGACAGGGGGGCAGATACGCAGTATTTT. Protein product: CASSVDRGADTQYF. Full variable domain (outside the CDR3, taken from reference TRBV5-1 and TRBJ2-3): KAGVTQTPRYLIKTRGQQVTLSCSPISGHRSVSWYQQTPGQGLQFLFEYFSETQRNKGNFPGRFSGRQFSNSRSEMNVSTLELGDSALYLCASSVDRGADTQYFGPGTRLTVL.